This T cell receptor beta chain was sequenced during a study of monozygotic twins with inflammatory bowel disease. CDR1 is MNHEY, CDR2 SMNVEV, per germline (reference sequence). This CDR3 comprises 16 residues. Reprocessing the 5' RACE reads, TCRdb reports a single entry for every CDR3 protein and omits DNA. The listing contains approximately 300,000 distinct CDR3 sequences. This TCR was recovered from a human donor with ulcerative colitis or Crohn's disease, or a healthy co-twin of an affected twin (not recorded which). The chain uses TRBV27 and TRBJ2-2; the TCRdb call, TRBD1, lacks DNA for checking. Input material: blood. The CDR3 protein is CASSLYGTVNTGELFF.